This TCR beta chain emerged from a study of blood T cell repertoires in COVID-19. Background on the study: Both acute and convalescent COVID-19 samples were obtained from the United States, Italy and Spain. T cells, B-cell-depleted T cells, or PBMCs provided the cDNA or gDNA that served as material.

This clone was detected only once. This CDR3 is 13 amino acids long. Per germline, CDR1 MNHEY and CDR2 SVGAGI. Between the trimmed V and J ends, which lost 5 bases and 6 bases, there was a span of 14 bases. Original processing notes: Counts of nucleated cells, estimated from reference gene primer amplification, were obtained. Profiled with immunoSEQ multiplex PCR; TCRdb holds only in-frame clones, not every one. V and J calls and clone size follow that table, whereas D and trimming were derived from the DNA. Among approximately 110,000 clones listed, roughly 79% were seen once. The clonotype comes from an elderly man with acute or convalescent COVID-19. Sequenced: peripheral blood. This chain links TRBV6-5 with TRBJ2-7; D not certain. The chain's CDR3 is CASSRTKYGEQYF. In DNA, the CDR3 is TGTGCCAGCAGTCGAACGAAATACGGCGAGCAGTACTTC.